These 18 T cell receptor beta chains were all obtained from the same sample, sequenced in a study of shared clonotypes between healthy human individuals. The assay was immunoSEQ multiplex PCR, and TCRdb's table has in-frame clones only and misses some. Of more than 850,000 clones listed, about 84% are singletons. The sequencing sample was made of memory CD4+ T cells from PBMCs. Subset noted: CD45RA-negative fraction. All receptors derive from a man aged 18 to 30 in good health. Some clones in this sample may be carry-over from other donors' samples.

This CDR3 is CASIPIGGDRGFNEQFF. DNA for the CDR3: TGTGCCAGTATCCCCATCGGAGGGGACAGGGGGTTCAATGAGCAGTTCTTC. The rearrangement uses TRBV19 and TRBJ2-1; 11 nucleotides match TRBD1. J was trimmed by 6 bases and V by 7 bases; bases with no gene match: 14. The CDR3 length is 17 residues. Germline-derived CDR1 and CDR2 are LNHDA and SQIVND (reference sequence).

V and J are TRBV5-4 and TRBJ1-1; D perhaps matches TRBD1 (6 bases). V was shortened by 0 bases and J by 1 base, with 10 bases between the two germline ends. CDR3 length: 15 residues. Germline lookup yields CDR1 SGHNT and CDR2 YYREEE (reference sequence). CDR3 region: CASSLGGTQNTEAFF. The CDR3 nucleotides are TGTGCCAGCAGCTTGGGTGGGACACAGAACACTGAAGCTTTCTTT.

V is TRBV28 and J is TRBJ1-2, with D tentatively TRBD1 (6 bases). The V and J ends lost 7 bases and 0 bases respectively, with 15 bases between them. Germline V gene data show CDR1 as MDHEN and CDR2 as SYDVKM. The CDR3 has 15 residues. In DNA, the CDR3 is TGTGCCAGCACTCCCTGGGGGGCCGCTAACTATGGCTACACCTTC. Protein sequence: CASTPWGAANYGYTF.

A note on this clone: A much larger clone differs by one base, so this may be a read error. The chain recombines TRBV28 with TRBJ2-2; tentative D call: TRBD1 (6 bases). CDR1 MDHEN and CDR2 SYDVKM come from the germline V gene. V dropped 5 bases and J dropped 1 base, with 8 bases sitting between them. The CDR3 is 14 amino acids. CDR3 coding DNA: TGTGCCAGCAGTGGGACAAAGAACACCGGGGAGCTGTTTTTT. This gives the protein CASSGTKNTGELFF.

The J gene is TRBJ2-5, the V gene TRBV30, with 10 bases lining up with TRBD1. The germline V gene encodes CDR1 GTSNPN and CDR2 SVGIG (reference sequence). J was trimmed by 4 bases and V by 3 bases; bases with no gene match: 5. The CDR3 sequence is 14 residues long. The CDR3 nucleotides are TGTGCCTGGAGCCCCGGACAGGGGGGAGAGACCCAGTACTTC. Protein: CAWSPGQGGETQYF.

This chain connects TRBV5-1 to TRBJ2-2; D is perhaps TRBD1 or TRBD2 (5 bases each). The germline CDR1 and CDR2 sequences are SGHRS and YFSETQ. The CDR3 is 16 amino acids. Trimming shortened V by 2 bases and J by 5 bases, and 16 bases separated the two germline ends. The CDR3 loop is CASSFNIIWGTGELFF. The CDR3, as DNA: TGCGCCAGCAGCTTCAACATTATTTGGGGGACCGGGGAGCTGTTTTTT.

The chain is built from TRBV11-3 and TRBJ2-2; D gene unclear. CDR3 length: 13 residues. Trimming took 3 bases from V and 6 from J, leaving 8 bases between them. Germline V gene data show CDR1 as SGHNT and CDR2 as YENEEA. CDR3 sequence: CASSFRVAGELFF. The CDR3 DNA reads TGTGCCAGCAGCTTTAGAGTAGCCGGGGAGCTGTTTTTT.

Details on this clone: This likely stems from a read error, as it lies one base from a far larger clone. CDR3 sequence reads: CASSGTYEQYF. CDR3 in DNA: TGTGCCAGCAGTGGGACCTACGAGCAGTACTTC. This rearrangement joins TRBV6-6 to TRBJ2-7; D call uncertain. V lost 5 bases, J lost 2 bases, and 4 bases lay in between. CDR3 size: 11 residues. Germline lookup yields CDR1 MNHNY and CDR2 SVGAGI (reference sequence).

The V and J genes are TRBV5-1 and TRBJ1-4, with D uncertain. This CDR3 contains 15 residues. V dropped 0 bases and J dropped 0 bases, with 6 bases sitting between them. In germline, CDR1 is SGHRS, CDR2 YFSETQ. The DNA of the CDR3 is TGCGCCAGCAGCTTGGAGACTCCAACTAATGAAAAACTGTTTTTT. Encoded protein: CASSLETPTNEKLFF.

About this clone itself: Distinct nucleotide sequences in the sample also encode this CDR3. The rearrangement links TRBV5-1 to TRBJ1-2, with D uncertain. Trimming removed 0 bases from V and 4 bases from J, with 7 bases in between. The CDR3 runs 13 residues. The germline gives CDR1 SGHRS, CDR2 YFSETQ. CDR3: CASSLDSTYGYTF. CDR3 DNA sequence: TGCGCCAGCAGCTTGGACAGTACCTATGGCTACACCTTC. Using reference TRBV5-1 and TRBJ1-2 for the parts outside the CDR3, the full variable domain is KAGVTQTPRYLIKTRGQQVTLSCSPISGHRSVSWYQQTPGQGLQFLFEYFSETQRNKGNFPGRFSGRQFSNSRSEMNVSTLELGDSALYLCASSLDSTYGYTFGSGTRLTVV.

The chain has TRBV6-6 and TRBJ1-4; no reliable D call. Per germline, CDR1 MNHNY and CDR2 SVGAGI (reference sequence). The V gene lost 6 bases and the J gene lost 0 bases, with 11 bases spanning the gap. The CDR3 length is 15 residues. CDR3 sequence (DNA): TGTGCCAGCAGCCCCACTTTGACAACTAATGAAAAACTGTTTTTT. It translates to CASSPTLTTNEKLFF.

The chain recombines TRBV5-4 with TRBJ2-5; TRBD2 is a possible D gene (5 bases). Germline V lookup: CDR1 SGHNT, CDR2 YYREEE (reference sequence). CDR3 length equals 15 residues. V gave up 7 bases and J gave up 4 bases, with 20 bases separating them. Here the CDR3 DNA reads TGTGCCAGCTTCACGAGGTACAGCGCGGGAGAGACCCAGTACTTC. This encodes CASFTRYSAGETQYF.

The chain uses TRBV7-3 and TRBJ2-2, with unresolved D. Germline-derived CDR1 and CDR2 are SGHTA and FQGTGA. This CDR3 spans 14 amino acids. The V gene lost 4 bases and the J gene lost 6 bases, with 12 bases spanning the gap. CDR3 sequence reads: CASSSTSGAGELFF. In nucleotides, the CDR3 is TGTGCCAGCAGCTCCACTTCCGGCGCCGGGGAGCTGTTTTTT.

This clone has a handful of counts. The rearrangement links TRBV4-3 to TRBJ2-6; D possibly uses TRBD1 or TRBD2 (5 bases each). Trimming took 1 base from V and 2 from J, leaving 9 bases between them. The CDR3 is 16 amino acids. Germline V gene sequence: CDR1 LGHNA, CDR2 YSLEER. The CDR3 bases are TGCGCCAGCAGCCAAGTAGTGGGGGCTGGGGCCAACGTCCTGACTTTC. Its protein is CASSQVVGAGANVLTF.

The gene calls are TRBV19 and TRBJ1-1; no reliable D call. This CDR3 spans 15 amino acids. The V and J ends lost 2 bases and 2 bases respectively, with 12 bases between them. CDR1 is LNHDA, CDR2 SQIVND, per germline (reference sequence). DNA for the CDR3: TGTGCCAGTAGTATAAATTCGGGGAGAAACACTGAAGCTTTCTTT. It translates to CASSINSGRNTEAFF. The full variable domain, completed using reference TRBV19 and TRBJ1-1, is DGGITQSPKYLFRKEGQNVTLSCEQNLNHDAMYWYRQDPGQGLRLIYYSQIVNDFQKGDIAEGYSVSREKKESFPLTVTSAQKNPTAFYLCASSINSGRNTEAFFGQGTRLTVV.

The table lists this clone with a count of one. The chain uses TRBV6-1 and TRBJ2-7; D perhaps matches TRBD2 (6 bases). Germline V gene sequence: CDR1 MNHNS, CDR2 SASEGT. The CDR3 is 11 amino acids. V was shortened by 3 bases and J by 12 bases, with 12 bases between the two germline ends. CDR3 amino acids: CASSDPRGGYF. The CDR3 nucleotides are TGTGCCAGCAGTGATCCCCGGGGAGGGTACTTC.

V gene TRBV9 combines with J gene TRBJ2-1; D gene ambiguous. The CDR3 consists of 14 residues. The V end lost 0 bases, the J end lost 0 bases, and 4 bases lay between the germline ends. Germline V CDR1 and CDR2: SGDLS, YYNGEE. This CDR3 reads CASSVVSSYNEQFF. The CDR3, as DNA: TGTGCCAGCAGCGTAGTTAGCTCCTACAATGAGCAGTTCTTC. The full variable domain, its missing parts supplied by reference TRBV9 and TRBJ2-1, is DSGVTQTPKHLITATGQRVTLRCSPRSGDLSVYWYQQSLDQGLQFLIQYYNGEERAKGNILERFSAQQFPDLHSELNLSSLELGDSALYFCASSVVSSYNEQFFGPGTRLTVL.

This chain uses TRBV28 with TRBJ1-5; TRBD1 matches 9 bases. This CDR3 spans 14 amino acids. The germline gives CDR1 MDHEN, CDR2 SYDVKM. With V trimmed by 6 bases and J by 6 bases, 6 bases remained unmatched. CDR3 region: CASRTQGAVQPQHF. The CDR3 bases are TGTGCCAGCAGAACACAGGGGGCGGTTCAGCCCCAGCATTTT.